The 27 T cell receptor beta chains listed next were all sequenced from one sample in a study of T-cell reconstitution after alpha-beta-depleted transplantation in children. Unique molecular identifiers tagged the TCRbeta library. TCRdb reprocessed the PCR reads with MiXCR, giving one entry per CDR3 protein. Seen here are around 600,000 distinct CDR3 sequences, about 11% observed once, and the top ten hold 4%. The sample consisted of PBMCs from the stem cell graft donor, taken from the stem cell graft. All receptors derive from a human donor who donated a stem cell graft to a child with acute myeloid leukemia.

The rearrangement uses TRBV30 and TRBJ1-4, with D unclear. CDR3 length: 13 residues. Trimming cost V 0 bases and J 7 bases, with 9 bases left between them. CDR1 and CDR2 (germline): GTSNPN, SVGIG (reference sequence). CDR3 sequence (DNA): TGTGCCTGGAGTGTACAGAAGGGTGAAAAACTGTTTTTT. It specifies CAWSVQKGEKLFF.

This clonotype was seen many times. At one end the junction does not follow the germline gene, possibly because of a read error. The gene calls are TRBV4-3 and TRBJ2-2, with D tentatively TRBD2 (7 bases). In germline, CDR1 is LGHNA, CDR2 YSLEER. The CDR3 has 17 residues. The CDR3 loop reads CASSQDRGGSNTGELFF. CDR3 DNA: TGCGCCAGCAGCCAAGATAGGGGGGGCTCTAACACGGGGGAGCTGTTTTTT.

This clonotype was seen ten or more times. The CDR3 region is CSATQGTGVNSPLHF. Written as DNA, the CDR3 is TGCAGTGCTACCCAAGGCACAGGGGTAAATTCACCCCTCCACTTT. The chain joins TRBV20-1 to TRBJ1-6, with 7 bases fitting TRBD1. Germline CDR1 is DFQATT and CDR2 is SNEGSKA (reference sequence). Unmatched junction bases numbered 10, after V lost 4 bases and J lost 7 bases. CDR3 length: 15 amino acids.

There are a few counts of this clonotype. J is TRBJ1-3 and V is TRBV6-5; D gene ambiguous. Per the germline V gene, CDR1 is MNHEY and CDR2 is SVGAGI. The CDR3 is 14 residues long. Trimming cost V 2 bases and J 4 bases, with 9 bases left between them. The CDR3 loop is CASSYDEDGNTIYF. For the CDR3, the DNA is TGTGCCAGCAGTTACGATGAGGACGGAAACACCATATATTTT.

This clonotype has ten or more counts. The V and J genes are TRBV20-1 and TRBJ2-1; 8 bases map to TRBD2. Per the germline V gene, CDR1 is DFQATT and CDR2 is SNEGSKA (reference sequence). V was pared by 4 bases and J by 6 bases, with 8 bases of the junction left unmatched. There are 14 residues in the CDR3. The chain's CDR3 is CSANRGTRVNEQFF. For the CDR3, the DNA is TGCAGTGCTAATAGGGGGACTAGGGTCAATGAGCAGTTCTTC.

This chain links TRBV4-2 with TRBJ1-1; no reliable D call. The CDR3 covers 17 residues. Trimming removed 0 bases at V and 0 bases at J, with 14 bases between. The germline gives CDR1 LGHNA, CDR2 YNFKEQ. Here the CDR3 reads CASSQDLVRRMNTEAFF. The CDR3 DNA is TGTGCCAGCAGCCAAGATCTGGTACGACGTATGAACACTGAAGCTTTCTTT.

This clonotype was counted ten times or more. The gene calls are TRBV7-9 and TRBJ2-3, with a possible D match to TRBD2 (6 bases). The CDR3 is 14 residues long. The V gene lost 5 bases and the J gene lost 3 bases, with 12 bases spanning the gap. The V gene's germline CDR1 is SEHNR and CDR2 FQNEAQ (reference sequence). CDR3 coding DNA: TGTGCCAGCAGCCCAGTTGCGGGGACAGATACGCAGTATTTT. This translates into CASSPVAGTDTQYF. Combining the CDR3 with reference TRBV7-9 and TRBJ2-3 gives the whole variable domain DTGVSQNPRHKITKRGQNVTFRCDPISEHNRLYWYRQTLGQGPEFLTYFQNEAQLEKSRLLSDRFSAERPKGSFSTLEIQRTEQGDSAMYLCASSPVAGTDTQYFGPGTRLTVL.

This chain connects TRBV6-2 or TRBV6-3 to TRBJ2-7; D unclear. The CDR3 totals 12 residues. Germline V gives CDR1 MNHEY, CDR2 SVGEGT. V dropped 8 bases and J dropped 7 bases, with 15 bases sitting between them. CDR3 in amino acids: CASWVTPVEQYF. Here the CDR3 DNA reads TGTGCCAGCTGGGTAACTCCAGTAGAGCAGTACTTC.

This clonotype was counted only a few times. The CDR3 nucleotides are TGCAGTGCTCCGCTGACAGTCTCCTACGAGCAGTACTTC. Its translation: CSAPLTVSYEQYF. The rearrangement joins TRBV20-1 to TRBJ2-7; weak D call: TRBD1 (5 bases). V dropped 5 bases and J dropped 0 bases, with 11 bases sitting between them. The CDR3 is 13 amino acids. CDR1 DFQATT and CDR2 SNEGSKA come from the germline V gene (reference sequence).

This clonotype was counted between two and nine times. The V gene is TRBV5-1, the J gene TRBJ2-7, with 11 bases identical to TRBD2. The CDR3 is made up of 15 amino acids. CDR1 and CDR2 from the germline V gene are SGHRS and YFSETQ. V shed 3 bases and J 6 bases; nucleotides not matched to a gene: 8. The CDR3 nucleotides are TGCGCCAGCAGCTCGGTACTAGCGGGAGCGGGCGAGCAGTACTTC. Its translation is CASSSVLAGAGEQYF.

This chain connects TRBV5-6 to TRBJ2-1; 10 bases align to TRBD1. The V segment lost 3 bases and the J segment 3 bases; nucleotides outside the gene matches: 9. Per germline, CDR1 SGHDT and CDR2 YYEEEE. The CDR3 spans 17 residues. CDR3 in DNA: TGTGCCAGCAGCTCACCTACGGGACAGGGGTACTACAATGAGCAGTTCTTC. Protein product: CASSSPTGQGYYNEQFF.

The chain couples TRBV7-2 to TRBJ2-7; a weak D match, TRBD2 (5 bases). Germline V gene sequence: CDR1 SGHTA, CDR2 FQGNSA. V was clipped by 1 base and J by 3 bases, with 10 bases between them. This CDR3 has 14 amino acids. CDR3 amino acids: CASSLGERRYEQYF. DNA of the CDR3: TGTGCCAGCAGCTTAGGGGAGAGGCGCTACGAGCAGTACTTC.

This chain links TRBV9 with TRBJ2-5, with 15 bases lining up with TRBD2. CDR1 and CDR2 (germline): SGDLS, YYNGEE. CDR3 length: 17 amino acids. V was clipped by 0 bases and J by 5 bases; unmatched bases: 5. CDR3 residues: CASSVGTSGRAGETQYF. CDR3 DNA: TGTGCCAGCAGCGTAGGGACTAGCGGGAGGGCCGGTGAGACCCAGTACTTC. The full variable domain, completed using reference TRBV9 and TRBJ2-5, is DSGVTQTPKHLITATGQRVTLRCSPRSGDLSVYWYQQSLDQGLQFLIQYYNGEERAKGNILERFSAQQFPDLHSELNLSSLELGDSALYFCASSVGTSGRAGETQYFGPGTRLLVL.

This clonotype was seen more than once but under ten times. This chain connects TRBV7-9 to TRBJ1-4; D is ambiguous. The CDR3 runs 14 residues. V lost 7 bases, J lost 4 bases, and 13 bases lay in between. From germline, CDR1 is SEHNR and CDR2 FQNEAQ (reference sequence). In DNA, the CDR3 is TGTGCCAGCAACCCCGGGCAGGTTAATGAAAAACTGTTTTTT. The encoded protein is CASNPGQVNEKLFF. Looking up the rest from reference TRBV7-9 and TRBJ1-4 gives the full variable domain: DTGVSQNPRHKITKRGQNVTFRCDPISEHNRLYWYRQTLGQGPEFLTYFQNEAQLEKSRLLSDRFSAERPKGSFSTLEIQRTEQGDSAMYLCASNPGQVNEKLFFGSGTQLSVL.

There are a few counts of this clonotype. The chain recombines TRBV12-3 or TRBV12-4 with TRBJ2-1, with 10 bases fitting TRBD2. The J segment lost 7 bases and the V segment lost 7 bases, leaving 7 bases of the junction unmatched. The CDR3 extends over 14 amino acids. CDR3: CASTVSGRRNEQFF. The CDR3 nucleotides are TGTGCCAGCACGGTTAGCGGGAGGAGGAATGAGCAGTTCTTC.

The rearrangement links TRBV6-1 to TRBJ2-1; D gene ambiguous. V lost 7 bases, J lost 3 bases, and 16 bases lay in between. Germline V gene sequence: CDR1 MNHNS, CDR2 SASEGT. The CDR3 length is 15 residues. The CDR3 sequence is CASTLRWANYNEQFF. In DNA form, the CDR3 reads TGTGCCAGCACCTTACGGTGGGCAAACTACAATGAGCAGTTCTTC.

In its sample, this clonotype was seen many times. The chain's CDR3 is CSASYQGRVEQYF. CDR3 nucleotides: TGCAGTGCTAGCTACCAGGGGAGAGTCGAGCAGTACTTC. The V and J genes are TRBV20-1 and TRBJ2-7; D perhaps matches TRBD1 (6 bases). Between the trimmed V and J ends, which lost 3 bases and 6 bases, there was a span of 15 bases. The CDR3 extends over 13 amino acids. CDR1 and CDR2 from the germline V gene are DFQATT and SNEGSKA (reference sequence).

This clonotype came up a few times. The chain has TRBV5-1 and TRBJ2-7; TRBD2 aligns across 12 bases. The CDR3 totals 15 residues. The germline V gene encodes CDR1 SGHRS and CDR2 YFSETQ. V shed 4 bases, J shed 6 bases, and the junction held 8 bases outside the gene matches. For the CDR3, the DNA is TGCGCCAGCAGCGTAGGACTAGCGGGAACGGGCGAGCAGTACTTC. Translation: CASSVGLAGTGEQYF.

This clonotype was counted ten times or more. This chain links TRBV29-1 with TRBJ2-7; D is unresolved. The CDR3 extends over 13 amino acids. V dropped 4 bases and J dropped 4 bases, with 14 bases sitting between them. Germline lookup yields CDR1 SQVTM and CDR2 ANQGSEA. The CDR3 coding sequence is TGCAGCGTTGGTAGCTCAACCAATTACGAGCAGTACTTC. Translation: CSVGSSTNYEQYF.

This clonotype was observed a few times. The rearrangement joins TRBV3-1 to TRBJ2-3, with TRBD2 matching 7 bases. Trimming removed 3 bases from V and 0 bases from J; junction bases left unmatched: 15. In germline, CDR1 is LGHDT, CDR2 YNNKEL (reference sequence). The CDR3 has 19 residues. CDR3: CASSHAEGAGLASTDTQYF. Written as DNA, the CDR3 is TGTGCCAGCAGCCACGCCGAAGGAGCGGGATTGGCTAGCACAGATACGCAGTATTTT.

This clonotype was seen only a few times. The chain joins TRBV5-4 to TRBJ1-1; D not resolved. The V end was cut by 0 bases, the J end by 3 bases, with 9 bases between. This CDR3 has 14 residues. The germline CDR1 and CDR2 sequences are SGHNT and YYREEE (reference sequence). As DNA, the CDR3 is TGTGCCAGCAGCTTGGGGTTGGGGTACACTGAAGCTTTCTTT. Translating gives CASSLGLGYTEAFF.

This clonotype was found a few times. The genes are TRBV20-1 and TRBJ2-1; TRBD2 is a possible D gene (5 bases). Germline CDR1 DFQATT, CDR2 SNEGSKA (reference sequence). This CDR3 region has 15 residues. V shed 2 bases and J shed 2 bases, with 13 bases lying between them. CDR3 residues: CSARRSGVPYNEQFF. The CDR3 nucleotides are TGCAGTGCTAGACGGAGCGGAGTCCCCTACAATGAGCAGTTCTTC.

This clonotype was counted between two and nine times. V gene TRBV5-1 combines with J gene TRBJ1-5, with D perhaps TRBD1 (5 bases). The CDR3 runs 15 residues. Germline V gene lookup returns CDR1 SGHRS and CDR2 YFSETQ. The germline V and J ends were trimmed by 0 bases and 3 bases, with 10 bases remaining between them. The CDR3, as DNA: TGCGCCAGCAGCTTGGGAGGGGCGGACAATCAGCCCCAGCATTTT. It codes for CASSLGGADNQPQHF.

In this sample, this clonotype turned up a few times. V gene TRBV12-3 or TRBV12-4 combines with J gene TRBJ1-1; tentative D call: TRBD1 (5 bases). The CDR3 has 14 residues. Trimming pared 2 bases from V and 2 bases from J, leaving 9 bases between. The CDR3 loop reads CASSLLGANTEAFF. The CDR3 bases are TGTGCCAGCAGTTTATTAGGGGCCAACACTGAAGCTTTCTTT.

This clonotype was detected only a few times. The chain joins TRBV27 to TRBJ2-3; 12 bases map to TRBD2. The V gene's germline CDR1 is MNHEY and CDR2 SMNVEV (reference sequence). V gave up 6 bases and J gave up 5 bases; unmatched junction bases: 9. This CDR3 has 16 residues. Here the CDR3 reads CASRRTSGTSVDTQYF. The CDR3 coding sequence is TGTGCCAGCAGAAGGACTAGCGGGACCTCCGTAGATACGCAGTATTTT.

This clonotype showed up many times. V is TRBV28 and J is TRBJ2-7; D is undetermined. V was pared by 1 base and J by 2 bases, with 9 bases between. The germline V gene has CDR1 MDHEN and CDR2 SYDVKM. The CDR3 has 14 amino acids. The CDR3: CASSLYHQPYEQYF. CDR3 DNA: TGTGCCAGCAGTTTATACCACCAGCCCTACGAGCAGTACTTC.

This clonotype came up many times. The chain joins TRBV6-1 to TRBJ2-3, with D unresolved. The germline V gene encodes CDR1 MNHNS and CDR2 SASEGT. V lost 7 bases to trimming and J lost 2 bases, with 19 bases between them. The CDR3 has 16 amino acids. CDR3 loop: CASIYGDGSYTDTQYF. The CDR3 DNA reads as TGTGCCAGCATCTACGGAGACGGATCCTACACAGATACGCAGTATTTT.